This TCR beta chain was identified during a study of T-cell memory formation after mild COVID-19. The CDR3 is 15 amino acids. V was cut by 0 bases and J by 2 bases, with 10 bases left in between. Looked up from germline, CDR1 is SGHRS and CDR2 is YFSETQ. Each CDR3 protein gets one entry after TCRdb re-called the 5' RACE reads with MiXCR. The sample contains some 180,000 distinct CDR3 sequences, 10% to 15% of which appear only once. The chain has TRBV5-1 and TRBJ2-3; D uncertain. The material sequenced was PBMCs or a T cell subset sorted from them (not recorded which). This clonotype originated in a man in his late teens or twenties who had mild COVID-19 (a few samples of this study predate the infection). Cell type and time point are not known. This chain's CDR3 is CASSLDPGTTDTQYF. In DNA form, the CDR3 reads TGCGCCAGCAGCTTGGATCCCGGTACCACAGATACGCAGTATTTT.